The 25 T cell receptor beta chains below all came from one sample that was sequenced in a study of blood T cells in healthy people across ages. Combining a sample-barcoded 5' primer with a J-beta primer mix, a second PCR ran for about 6 to 11 cycles. MiXCR was run by TCRdb on the 5' RACE reads, yielding one entry per CDR3 protein. The data show around 800,000 distinct CDR3 sequences, about a quarter seen once. The sample was also reused in another study, on T cells of mothers and their children.

The sequencing input was blood. Receptor source: a boy aged 5-17 years in good health.

The chain is built from TRBV12-3 or TRBV12-4 and TRBJ2-5; tentative D call: TRBD2 (6 bases). The DNA end is more similar to TRBJ2-1, so the J call may be wrong. This CDR3 spans 14 amino acids. The CDR3 sequence: CASAPGDSEREQFF. The CDR3 nucleotides read TGTGCCAGCGCCCCGGGGGATAGCGAAAGGGAGCAGTTCTTC.

This rearrangement joins TRBV7-3 to TRBJ2-3, with 8 bases aligning to TRBD2. Germline CDR1 is SGHTA and CDR2 is FQGTGA. This CDR3 region has 16 residues. After removal of 4 bases from V and 6 bases from J, the junction contained 12 bases not matched to a gene. As DNA, the CDR3 is TGTGCCAGCAGCTGGAGGGGCGGGGGGTACACGGATACGCAGTATTTT. Its protein product is CASSWRGGGYTDTQYF.

The rearrangement joins TRBV20-1 to TRBJ2-5; TRBD1 aligns across 7 bases. From germline, CDR1 is DFQATT and CDR2 SNEGSKA (reference sequence). Trimming cost V 6 bases and J 2 bases; bases outside gene matches: 15. The CDR3 spans 16 residues. The CDR3 DNA reads TGCAGTGCGGCCGGGACAGCCAAGCGGTCGCAAGAGACCCAGTACTTC. Protein product: CSAAGTAKRSQETQYF.

The chain uses TRBV10-3 and TRBJ2-3; 11 bases match TRBD2. V gave up 10 bases and J gave up 2 bases; unmatched junction bases: 8. CDR3 length: 15 amino acids. In germline, CDR1 is ENHRY, CDR2 SYGVKD. The chain's CDR3 is CATSVTSGDTDTQYF. The DNA of the CDR3 is TGTGCCACCTCAGTGACTAGCGGGGACACAGATACGCAGTATTTT.

The chain carries TRBV10-3 and TRBJ2-5, with D perhaps matching TRBD2 (5 bases). CDR1 is ENHRY, CDR2 SYGVKD, per germline. This CDR3 spans 13 amino acids. The ends were cut back, 3 bases at V and 2 bases at J, with 7 bases in the middle. For the CDR3, the DNA is TGTGCCATCAGTGACCAGCGGCAAGAGACCCAGTACTTC. It yields the protein CAISDQRQETQYF.

This rearrangement joins TRBV4-2 to TRBJ1-6; D not resolved. Germline-derived CDR1 and CDR2 are LGHNA and YNFKEQ. This CDR3 region has 13 residues. With 0 bases removed from V and 14 bases from J, the gap between germline ends came to 11 bases. In DNA, the CDR3 is TGTGCCAGCAGCCAAGAAGGCAGATCGGCCCTCCACTTT. Translation: CASSQEGRSALHF.

This clonotype was seen a few times. This chain links TRBV20-1 with TRBJ2-1, with D perhaps being TRBD1 or TRBD2 (6 bases each). This CDR3 is built from 14 residues. V was shortened by 5 bases and J by 5 bases, with 16 bases between the two germline ends. The germline CDR1 and CDR2 sequences are DFQATT and SNEGSKA (reference sequence). The CDR3 is CSAPRGAGDNEQFF. CDR3 bases: TGCAGTGCTCCCCGCGGGGCAGGGGACAATGAGCAGTTCTTC.

This clonotype was seen only once. V gene TRBV7-9 combines with J gene TRBJ2-1; D not resolved. The last part of the DNA fits TRBJ2-5 better; the J call may be wrong. Germline V CDR1 and CDR2: SEHNR, FQNEAQ (reference sequence). This CDR3 has 11 amino acids. The CDR3 nucleotides read TGTGCCAGCAGCTTAGGTGATCCCCAGTACTTC. This gives the protein CASSLGDPQYF.

The chain joins TRBV30 to TRBJ2-1; D uncertain. The CDR3 extends over 14 amino acids. Trimming removed 2 bases from V and 0 bases from J, with 8 bases in between. From germline, CDR1 is GTSNPN and CDR2 SVGIG (reference sequence). CDR3 sequence reads: CAWSTGRSYNEQFF. The CDR3 DNA reads as TGTGCCTGGAGTACCGGGCGCTCCTACAATGAGCAGTTCTTC.

V gene TRBV7-9 combines with J gene TRBJ2-7; D possibly uses TRBD1 or TRBD2 (7 bases each). V lost 3 bases to trimming and J lost 2 bases, with 14 bases between them. This CDR3 is 15 amino acids long. Germline loops: CDR1 SEHNR, CDR2 FQNEAQ (reference sequence). The CDR3, as DNA: TGTGCCAGCAGCTTCTCAAGCGGGACAGCCTACGAGCAGTACTTC. The encoded protein is CASSFSSGTAYEQYF.

This clonotype was counted a few times. The rearrangement uses TRBV5-5 and TRBJ2-1; 7 bases are shared with TRBD1. Trimming at V came to 4 bases and at J to 1 base, leaving 11 bases not matched to a gene. The CDR3 contains 17 residues. Germline V lookup: CDR1 SGHKS, CDR2 YYEKEE (reference sequence). The chain's CDR3 is CASSGIDRQGSYNEQFF. The DNA of the CDR3 is TGTGCCAGCAGCGGAATCGACCGACAGGGATCCTACAATGAGCAGTTCTTC.

This chain links TRBV5-1 with TRBJ2-7; D unclear. This CDR3 has 14 residues. V gave up 1 base and J gave up 5 bases, with 13 bases separating them. Germline V CDR1 and CDR2: SGHRS, YFSETQ. The CDR3 is CASSLTSVANEQYF. CDR3 sequence (DNA): TGCGCCAGCAGCTTGACCAGCGTGGCCAACGAGCAGTACTTC.

The chain joins TRBV29-1 to TRBJ1-1; D not certain. Per germline, CDR1 SQVTM and CDR2 ANQGSEA. The CDR3 runs 13 residues. V dropped 7 bases and J dropped 0 bases, with 12 bases sitting between them. DNA for the CDR3: TGCAGCGCTGACATCGATTTGAACACTGAAGCTTTCTTT. Its translation: CSADIDLNTEAFF.

The J gene is TRBJ1-1, the V gene TRBV5-1; no reliable D call. CDR1 and CDR2 (germline): SGHRS, YFSETQ. Trimming removed 4 bases from V and 0 bases from J, with 10 bases in between. There are 14 residues in the CDR3. CDR3 residues: CASSTSQMNTEAFF. The CDR3 DNA reads as TGCGCCAGCAGCACCTCACAGATGAACACTGAAGCTTTCTTT.

This chain uses TRBV12-3 or TRBV12-4 with TRBJ2-7, with 10 bases that match TRBD2. The CDR3 loop spans 15 amino acids. Trimming removed 7 bases from V and 5 bases from J; junction bases left unmatched: 11. CDR3 protein: CASKRNSGGTDEQYF. In DNA form, the CDR3 reads TGTGCCAGCAAAAGAAATAGCGGGGGGACAGACGAGCAGTACTTC.

This clonotype has only a few counts. DNA of the CDR3: TGTGCCAGCAGCACTCGCACCGGGACTAGCAAAGAGACCCAGTACTTC. It yields the protein CASSTRTGTSKETQYF. The chain has TRBV7-9 and TRBJ2-5, with TRBD2 matching over 9 bases. CDR1 is SEHNR, CDR2 FQNEAQ, per germline (reference sequence). V was clipped by 5 bases and J by 3 bases; unmatched bases: 10. The length of the CDR3 is 16 residues.

This clonotype was detected a few times. The chain uses TRBV5-1 and TRBJ2-1, with 7 bases that match TRBD1. Trimming took 5 bases from V and 15 from J; bases not matched to a gene: 14. The CDR3 runs 13 residues. CDR1 is SGHRS and CDR2 is YFSETQ in the germline V gene. For the CDR3, the DNA is TGCGCCAGCAGAGGACCCGGGACAGATGTCCTGTTCTTC. Amino acid sequence: CASRGPGTDVLFF.

In its sample, this clonotype was seen a few times. This rearrangement joins TRBV28 to TRBJ1-4, with no clear D. Germline-derived CDR1 and CDR2 are MDHEN and SYDVKM. This CDR3 spans 12 amino acids. The V end was cut by 7 bases, the J end by 4 bases, with 7 bases between. The CDR3 region is CASKQSNEKLFF. The DNA for the CDR3 is TGTGCCAGCAAACAGAGTAATGAAAAACTGTTTTTT.

This clonotype was counted between two and nine times. The chain recombines TRBV5-1 with TRBJ1-5, with D hard to call. Per the germline V gene, CDR1 is SGHRS and CDR2 is YFSETQ. V dropped 4 bases and J dropped 3 bases, with 8 bases sitting between them. This CDR3 contains 13 residues. In DNA form, the CDR3 reads TGCGCCAGCAGCCTGCCGCACAATCAGCCCCAGCATTTT. Translation: CASSLPHNQPQHF.

This clonotype was seen only once. The chain employs TRBV14 and TRBJ2-7; 7 bases are a match to TRBD1. The germline V gene encodes CDR1 SGHDN and CDR2 FVKESK. The CDR3 is made up of 13 amino acids. With V trimmed by 2 bases and J by 3 bases, 1 base remained unmatched. DNA for the CDR3: TGTGCCAGCAGCCAAACAGGGGACTACGAGCAGTACTTC. This sequence encodes CASSQTGDYEQYF.

This clonotype was detected only a few times. V is TRBV29-1 and J is TRBJ2-2; 7 bases agree with TRBD1. Per germline, CDR1 SQVTM and CDR2 ANQGSEA. This CDR3 contains 14 residues. After removal of 7 bases from V and 6 bases from J, the junction contained 11 bases not matched to a gene. The CDR3 sequence: CSATGMYNSGELFF. CDR3 DNA sequence: TGCAGCGCGACAGGGATGTATAATTCCGGGGAGCTGTTTTTT.

Written as DNA, the CDR3 is TGCGCCAGCAGCTTGGGTCAGACTCACACAGATACGCAGTATTTT. This translates into CASSLGQTHTDTQYF. The chain couples TRBV5-1 to TRBJ2-3, with no clear D. This CDR3 comprises 15 residues. The ends were cut back, 0 bases at V and 2 bases at J, with 10 bases in the middle. Germline V lookup: CDR1 SGHRS, CDR2 YFSETQ. The full variable domain, in which reference TRBV5-1 and TRBJ2-3 provide the parts outside the CDR3, is KAGVTQTPRYLIKTRGQQVTLSCSPISGHRSVSWYQQTPGQGLQFLFEYFSETQRNKGNFPGRFSGRQFSNSRSEMNVSTLELGDSALYLCASSLGQTHTDTQYFGPGTRLTVL.

The chain recombines TRBV7-3 with TRBJ2-1, with 7 bases matching TRBD2. V was pared by 1 base and J by 7 bases, with 7 bases of the junction left unmatched. The CDR3 length is 15 residues. Germline lookup yields CDR1 SGHTA and CDR2 FQGTGA. CDR3 residues: CASSLKGGAGNEQFF. CDR3 DNA: TGTGCCAGCAGCTTAAAGGGAGGGGCGGGGAATGAGCAGTTCTTC.

This clonotype was seen only once. A read error may explain this, as a much larger clone is one base away. V usage is TRBV12-3 or TRBV12-4 and J usage is TRBJ1-2; maybe TRBD1 (6 bases). This CDR3 has 13 residues. Trimming removed 4 bases at V and 1 base at J, with 7 bases between. This CDR3 is CASSSGDNYGYTF. Here the CDR3 DNA reads TGTGCCAGCAGTTCAGGGGATAACTATGGCTACACCTTC.

This clonotype appeared a few times. The V and J genes are TRBV29-1 and TRBJ2-3; tentatively, D is TRBD2 (5 bases). V lost 3 bases and J lost 6, with 13 bases in between. This CDR3 is 13 amino acids long. Germline CDR1 reads SQVTM; CDR2 reads ANQGSEA. CDR3 nucleotide sequence: TGCAGCGTTGAGGTCGGCGGGCGGGATACGCAGTATTTT. As protein: CSVEVGGRDTQYF.